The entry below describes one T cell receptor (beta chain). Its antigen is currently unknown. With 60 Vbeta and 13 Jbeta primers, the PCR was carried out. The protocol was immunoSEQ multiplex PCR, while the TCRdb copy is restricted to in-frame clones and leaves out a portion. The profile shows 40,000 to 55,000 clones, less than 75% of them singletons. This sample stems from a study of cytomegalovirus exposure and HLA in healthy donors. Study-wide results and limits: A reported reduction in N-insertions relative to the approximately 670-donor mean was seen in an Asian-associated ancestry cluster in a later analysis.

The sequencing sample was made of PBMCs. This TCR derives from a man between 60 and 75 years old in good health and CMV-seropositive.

The CDR3 sequence: CASSQNLAGVYEQYF. In nucleotides, the CDR3 is TGCGCCAGCAGCCAAAATCTAGCGGGAGTATACGAGCAGTACTTC. The V call is TRBV4-1, the J call TRBJ2-7; TRBD2 matches 10 bases. CDR3 length: 15 amino acids. Germline values: CDR1 MGHRA, CDR2 YSYEKL. Unmatched junction bases numbered 5, after V lost 2 bases and J lost 4 bases.